This TCR beta chain was identified in a study of T-cell memory formation after mild COVID-19. V gave up 4 bases and J gave up 6 bases, with 18 bases separating them. CDR3 size: 15 residues. TCRdb independently ran MiXCR on the 5' RACE reads; one entry per CDR3 protein. The sample consists of hundreds of thousands of distinct CDR3 sequences, roughly 18% of them appearing once. The rearrangement links TRBV12-3 or TRBV12-4 to TRBJ1-2; D might be TRBD1 (6 bases). This receptor was obtained from an adult woman who had mild COVID-19 (a few samples of this study predate the infection). Cell type and time point are not known. The sequenced sample was PBMCs or a T cell subset sorted from them (not recorded which). CDR3 residues: CASSWGFEGEHGYTF. The CDR3 region has the DNA TGTGCCAGCAGTTGGGGTTTTGAGGGGGAACATGGCTACACCTTC.